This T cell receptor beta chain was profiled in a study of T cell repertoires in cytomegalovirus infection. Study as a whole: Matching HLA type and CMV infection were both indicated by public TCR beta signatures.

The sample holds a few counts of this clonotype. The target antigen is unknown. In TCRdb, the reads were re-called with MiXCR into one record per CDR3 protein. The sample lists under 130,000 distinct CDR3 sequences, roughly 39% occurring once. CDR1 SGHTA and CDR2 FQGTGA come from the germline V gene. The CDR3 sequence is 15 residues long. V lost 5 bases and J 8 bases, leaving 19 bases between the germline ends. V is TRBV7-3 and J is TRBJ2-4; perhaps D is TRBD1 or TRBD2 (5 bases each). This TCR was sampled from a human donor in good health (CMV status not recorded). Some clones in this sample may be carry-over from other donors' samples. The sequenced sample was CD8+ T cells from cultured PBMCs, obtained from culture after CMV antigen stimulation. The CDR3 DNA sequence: TGTGCCAGCAGCACCAATGGACTCCTAGGGGACATTCAGTACTTC. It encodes CASSTNGLLGDIQYF.